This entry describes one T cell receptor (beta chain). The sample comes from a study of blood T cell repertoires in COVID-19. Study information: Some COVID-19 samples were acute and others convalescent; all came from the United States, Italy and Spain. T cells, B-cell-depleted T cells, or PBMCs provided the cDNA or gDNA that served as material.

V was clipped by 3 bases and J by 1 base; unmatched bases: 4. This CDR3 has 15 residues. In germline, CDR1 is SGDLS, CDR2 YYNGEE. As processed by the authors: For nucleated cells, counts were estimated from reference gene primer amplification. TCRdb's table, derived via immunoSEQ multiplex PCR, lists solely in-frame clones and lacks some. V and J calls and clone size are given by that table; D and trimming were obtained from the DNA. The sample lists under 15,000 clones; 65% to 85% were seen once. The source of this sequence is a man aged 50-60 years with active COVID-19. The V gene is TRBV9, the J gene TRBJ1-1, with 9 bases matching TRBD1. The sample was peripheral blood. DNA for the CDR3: TGTGCCAGCAGCGCCGGGACAGGGCCGAACACTGAAGCTTTCTTT. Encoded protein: CASSAGTGPNTEAFF.